Following are 18 T cell receptor beta chains from one sample sequenced in a study of CDR3 diversity in severe acne. In TCRdb, the PCR reads were re-called with MiXCR into one record per CDR3 protein. The sample lists about 97,000 distinct CDR3 sequences, about half occurring once. The sample comprised blood. The receptors originated from a male donor with acne.

This clonotype was counted between two and nine times. The chain combines TRBV7-9 with TRBJ2-7; no clear D. Germline V gene lookup returns CDR1 SEHNR and CDR2 FQNEAQ (reference sequence). The CDR3 is 15 residues long. Trimming took 4 bases from V and 0 from J, leaving 13 bases between them. The CDR3 DNA is TGTGCCAGCAGCTCGTCGGACGAGAGCTCCTACGAGCAGTACTTC. Translated, it gives CASSSSDESSYEQYF.

This clonotype occurred once. This could be a read error, since a much larger clone is one nucleotide away. The V call is TRBV5-5, the J call TRBJ1-5; maybe TRBD1 (5 bases). The CDR3 is 15 amino acids. Germline values: CDR1 SGHKS, CDR2 YYEKEE (reference sequence). The CDR3 nucleotides are TGTGCCAGCAGCTCAGACAGACCCAGCAATCAGTCCCAGCATTTT. This gives the protein CASSSDRPSNQSQHF.

The chain has TRBV25-1 and TRBJ1-3; no clear D gene. V lost 6 bases and J lost 0, with 15 bases in between. The CDR3 sequence is 16 residues long. CDR1 and CDR2 (germline): MGHDK, SYGVNS. CDR3 in amino acids: CASSQPRTSSGNTIYF. CDR3 DNA: TGTGCCAGCAGCCAACCCAGGACCAGCTCTGGAAACACCATATATTTT.

At least ten counts were recorded for this clonotype. The chain uses TRBV27 and TRBJ2-5, with D maybe TRBD1 (5 bases). CDR1 MNHEY and CDR2 SMNVEV come from the germline V gene (reference sequence). There are 13 residues in the CDR3. Trimming shortened V by 5 bases and J by 5 bases, and 12 bases separated the two germline ends. Here the CDR3 DNA reads TGTGCCAGCAGTCAGGGCCGACGGGAGACCCAGTACTTC. This codes for CASSQGRRETQYF.

The sample holds many counts of this clonotype. The genes are TRBV11-2 and TRBJ1-1; D gene unclear. Per the germline V gene, CDR1 is SGHAT and CDR2 is FQNNGV. The V gene lost 1 base and the J gene lost 8 bases, with 8 bases spanning the gap. CDR3 length equals 12 residues. Written as DNA, the CDR3 is TGTGCCAGCAGCTTAGTTGGCAGGGAAGCTTTCTTT. It is translated as CASSLVGREAFF.

This clonotype has a count of ten or more. The junction departs from germline at one end; a sequencing error may be responsible. This chain links TRBV7-7 with TRBJ2-5; D may correspond to TRBD1 or TRBD2 (5 bases each). Germline CDR1 is SSHAT and CDR2 is FNYEAQ (reference sequence). The CDR3 is made up of 15 amino acids. CDR3 coding DNA: TGTGCTAGCAGCTTAGAGGGGTTGGATGGGGAGACCCAGTACTTC. Its translation is CASSLEGLDGETQYF. Looking up the rest from reference TRBV7-7 and TRBJ2-5 gives the full variable domain: GAGVSQSPRYKVTKRGQDVTLRCDPISSHATLYWYQQALGQGPEFLTYFNYEAQPDKSGLPSDRFSAERPEGSISTLTIQRTEQRDSAMYRCASSLEGLDGETQYFGPGTRLLVL.

The chain links TRBV28 to TRBJ2-3; D remains ambiguous. In germline, CDR1 is MDHEN, CDR2 SYDVKM. The CDR3 is 13 residues long. V lost 5 bases and J lost 3, with 9 bases in between. Here the CDR3 reads CASSLGVTDTQYF. In nucleotides, the CDR3 is TGTGCCAGCAGTCTCGGAGTTACAGATACGCAGTATTTT.

The chain uses TRBV29-1 and TRBJ2-5; D not resolved. The germline V gene has CDR1 SQVTM and CDR2 ANQGSEA. The CDR3 totals 10 residues. V was pared by 0 bases and J by 13 bases, with 9 bases between. For the CDR3, the DNA is TGCAGCGTTGAAGATTTAGTATTGTACTTC. The encoded protein is CSVEDLVLYF.

In its sample, this clonotype was seen a few times. An end of the junction does not agree with germline; a read error may underlie this. This chain joins TRBV29-1 and TRBJ2-1; 10 nucleotides agree with TRBD2. The CDR3 is 12 residues long. CDR1 and CDR2 from the germline V gene are SQVTM and ANQGSEA. The DNA for the CDR3 is TGCAGCGTTCTAGCGGGAGTTAATGGGCAGTTCTTC. It is translated as CSVLAGVNGQFF.

This clonotype was counted many times. The chain combines TRBV2 with TRBJ1-3; 8 bases map to TRBD1. The ends lost 9 bases at V and 4 bases at J; junction bases unmatched: 8. In germline, CDR1 is SNHLY, CDR2 FYNNEI. The CDR3 totals 14 residues. The CDR3, as DNA: TGTGCCAGTGGAGACAGGGGACGAGGAAACACCATATATTTT. Its protein product is CASGDRGRGNTIYF. Supplemented by reference TRBV2 and TRBJ1-3, the full variable domain reads EPEVTQTPSHQVTQMGQEVILRCVPISNHLYFYWYRQILGQKVEFLVSFYNNEISEKSEIFDDQFSVERPDGSNFTLKIRSTKLEDSAMYFCASGDRGRGNTIYFGEGSWLTVV.

In its sample, this clonotype was seen a few times. The chain has TRBV27 and TRBJ2-5; D is undetermined. This CDR3 is 13 amino acids long. Trimming removed 0 bases at V and 5 bases at J, with 7 bases between. Germline CDR1 is MNHEY and CDR2 is SMNVEV (reference sequence). The CDR3 region has the DNA TGTGCCAGCAGTTTATCTCTCGGGGAGACCCAGTACTTC. Translating it yields CASSLSLGETQYF.

J is TRBJ2-5 and V is TRBV7-3, with 9 bases that match TRBD1. The CDR3 is made up of 14 amino acids. From germline, CDR1 is SGHTA and CDR2 FQGTGA. The V gene end was trimmed by 2 bases and the J gene end by 5 bases; junction bases not matched to a gene: 3. Written as DNA, the CDR3 is TGTGCCAGCAGCTTAGACGGGACAGGGGAGACCCAGTACTTC. It encodes CASSLDGTGETQYF.

The rearrangement links TRBV29-1 to TRBJ2-6; D could derive from TRBD1 or TRBD2 (5 bases each). CDR3 size: 15 residues. CDR1 is SQVTM, CDR2 ANQGSEA, per germline. V was trimmed by 0 bases and J by 4 bases, leaving 10 bases between them. The CDR3 protein is CSVEDTGTGANVLTF. The CDR3 nucleotides read TGCAGCGTTGAAGATACGGGGACGGGGGCCAACGTCCTGACTTTC.

The genes are TRBV10-3 and TRBJ1-3; 7 nucleotides align to TRBD1. The CDR3 consists of 19 residues. V gave up 0 bases and J gave up 1 base; unmatched junction bases: 12. Germline CDR1 is ENHRY and CDR2 is SYGVKD. CDR3 coding DNA: TGTGCCATCAGTGAGTCGAGAGGGAAACAGGGGAGATCTGGAAACACCATATATTTT. It encodes CAISESRGKQGRSGNTIYF.

The sample holds a few counts of this clonotype. This may be a read error, as it is one base from a much larger clone. The chain links TRBV12-3 or TRBV12-4 to TRBJ2-5; no firm D call. The CDR3 is 13 amino acids. Trimming removed 6 bases from V and 5 bases from J, with 13 bases in between. The DNA for the CDR3 is TGTGCCAGCAGATGGGGTGGTCAGGAGACCCAGTACTTC. It specifies CASRWGGQETQYF.

This clonotype was detected a few times. J is TRBJ2-2 and V is TRBV7-9; D gene ambiguous. Per the germline V gene, CDR1 is SEHNR and CDR2 is FQNEAQ (reference sequence). V was clipped by 7 bases and J by 7 bases, with 13 bases between them. This CDR3 is built from 13 residues. The CDR3 nucleotides read TGTGCCAGCATCAAGGAAGTGAACGGGGAGCTGTTTTTT. Encoded protein: CASIKEVNGELFF.

Comment on this clonotype: The junction and the germline gene differ at one end; a read error may be behind it. The gene calls are TRBV6-4 and TRBJ2-1; 10 positions match TRBD2. The V gene's germline CDR1 is MRHNA and CDR2 SNTAGT. The CDR3 spans 11 residues. Here the CDR3 reads CASSDGLAEVF. As DNA, the CDR3 is TGTGCCAGCAGTGACGGACTAGCGGAGGTCTTC.

This rearrangement joins TRBV20-1 to TRBJ2-3; 8 nucleotides align to TRBD2. The germline gives CDR1 DFQATT, CDR2 SNEGSKA (reference sequence). The CDR3 has 13 amino acids. With 5 bases clipped from V and 0 bases from J, the junction kept 1 base outside the gene matches. CDR3 protein: CSALAGSTDTQYF. CDR3 bases: TGCAGTGCTCTAGCGGGTAGCACAGATACGCAGTATTTT.